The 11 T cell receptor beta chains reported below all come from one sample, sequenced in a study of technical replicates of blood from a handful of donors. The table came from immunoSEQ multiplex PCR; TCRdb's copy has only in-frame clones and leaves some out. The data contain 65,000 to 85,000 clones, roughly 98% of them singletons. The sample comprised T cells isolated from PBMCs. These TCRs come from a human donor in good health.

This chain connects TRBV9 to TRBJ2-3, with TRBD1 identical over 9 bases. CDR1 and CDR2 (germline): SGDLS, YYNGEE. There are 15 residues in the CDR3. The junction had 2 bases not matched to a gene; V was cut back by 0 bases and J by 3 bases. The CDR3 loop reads CASSVVGQGTDTQYF. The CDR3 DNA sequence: TGTGCCAGCAGCGTAGTGGGACAGGGAACAGATACGCAGTATTTT.

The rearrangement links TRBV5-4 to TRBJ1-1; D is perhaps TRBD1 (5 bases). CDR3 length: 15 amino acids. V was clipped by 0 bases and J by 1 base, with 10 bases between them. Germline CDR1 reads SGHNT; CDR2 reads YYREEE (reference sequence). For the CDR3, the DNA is TGTGCCAGCAGCTTGGTAGATACAGGGAACACTGAAGCTTTCTTT. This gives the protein CASSLVDTGNTEAFF.

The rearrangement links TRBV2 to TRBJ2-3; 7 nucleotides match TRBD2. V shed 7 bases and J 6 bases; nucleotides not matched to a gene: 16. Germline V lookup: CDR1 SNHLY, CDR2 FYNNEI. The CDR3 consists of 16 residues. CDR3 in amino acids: CASKASGIWVVDTQYF. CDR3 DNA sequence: TGTGCCAGCAAGGCGAGCGGGATCTGGGTCGTTGATACGCAGTATTTT.

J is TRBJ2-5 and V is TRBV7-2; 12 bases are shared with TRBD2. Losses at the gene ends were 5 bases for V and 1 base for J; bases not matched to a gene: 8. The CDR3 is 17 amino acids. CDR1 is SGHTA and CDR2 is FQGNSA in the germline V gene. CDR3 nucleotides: TGTGCCAGCAGCAAATGGACTAGCGGGGCGCTCCAAGAGACCCAGTACTTC. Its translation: CASSKWTSGALQETQYF.

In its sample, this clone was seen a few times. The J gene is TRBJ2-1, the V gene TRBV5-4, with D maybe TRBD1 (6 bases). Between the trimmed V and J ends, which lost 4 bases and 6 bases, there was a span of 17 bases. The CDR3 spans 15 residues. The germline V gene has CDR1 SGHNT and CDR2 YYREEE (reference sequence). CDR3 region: CASSPLGGQTNEQFF. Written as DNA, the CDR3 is TGTGCCAGCAGCCCCCTTGGTGGACAGACCAATGAGCAGTTCTTC.

DNA of the CDR3: TGTGCCAGCAGCGTAGGCGGCTCTAGCACAGATACGCAGTATTTT. Translation gives CASSVGGSSTDTQYF. The genes are TRBV9 and TRBJ2-3; D is unresolved. The length of the CDR3 is 15 residues. CDR1 is SGDLS and CDR2 is YYNGEE in the germline V gene. V lost 0 bases and J lost 0, with 8 bases in between.

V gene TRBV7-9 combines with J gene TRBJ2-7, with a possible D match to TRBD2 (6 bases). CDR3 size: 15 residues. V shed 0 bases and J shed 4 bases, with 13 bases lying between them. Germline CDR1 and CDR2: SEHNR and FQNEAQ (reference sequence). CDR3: CASSLAEGSSYEQYF. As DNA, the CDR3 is TGTGCCAGCAGCTTAGCGGAGGGATCCTCATACGAGCAGTACTTC.

The CDR3 is CASSSSPIAGIREQFF. CDR3 in DNA: TGTGCCAGCAGTTCCTCCCCGATAGCGGGAATTCGTGAGCAGTTCTTC. This chain uses TRBV28 with TRBJ2-1; 8 nucleotides match TRBD2. Trimming cost V 4 bases and J 9 bases; bases outside gene matches: 14. The CDR3 is 16 amino acids. CDR1 is MDHEN and CDR2 is SYDVKM in the germline V gene.

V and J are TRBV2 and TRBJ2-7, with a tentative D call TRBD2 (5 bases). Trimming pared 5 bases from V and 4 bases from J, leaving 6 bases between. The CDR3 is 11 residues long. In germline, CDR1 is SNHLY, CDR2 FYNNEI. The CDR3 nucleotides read TGTGCCAGCAGTCGGGATTACGAGCAGTACTTC. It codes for CASSRDYEQYF.

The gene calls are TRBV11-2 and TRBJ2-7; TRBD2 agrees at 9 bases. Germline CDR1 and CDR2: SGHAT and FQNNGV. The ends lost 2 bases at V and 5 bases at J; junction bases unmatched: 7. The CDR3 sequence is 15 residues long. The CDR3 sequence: CASSLSPSGINEQYF. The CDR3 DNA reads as TGTGCCAGCAGCTTAAGTCCTAGCGGGATCAACGAGCAGTACTTC.

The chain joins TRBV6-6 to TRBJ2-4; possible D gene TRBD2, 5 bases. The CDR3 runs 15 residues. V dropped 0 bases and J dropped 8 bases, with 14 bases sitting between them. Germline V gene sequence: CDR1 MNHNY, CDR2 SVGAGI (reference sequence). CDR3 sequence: CASSYSTGKRYIQYF. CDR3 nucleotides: TGTGCCAGCAGTTACTCGACCGGGAAGCGGTACATTCAGTACTTC.